The entry that follows covers one T cell receptor (beta chain) sequence. Its antigen remains unknown. The CDR3 carries no conserved terminal phenylalanine or tryptophan, so it likely arises from a read error. This record belongs to a study of cytomegalovirus exposure and HLA in healthy donors. Study summary: Most genotyped donors, 75% to 85% of 300 to 400, had Caucasian-associated genetic ancestry.

The CDR3 covers 14 residues. Germline CDR1 is MNHNS and CDR2 is SASEGT. Trimming cost V 7 bases and J 3 bases; bases outside gene matches: 9. General study findings and limits: Donor immune exposure was known only as CMV serostatus. Later, TCR association rates were found to vary by HLA locus, highest for DRB1 and lowest for HLA-C.

Vbeta (60) and Jbeta (13) primers were used in the PCR. TCRdb keeps only in-frame clones here, not all; method: immunoSEQ multiplex PCR. The sample records around 190,000 clones, nearly 80% being singletons. This receptor was obtained from a female donor in good health and CMV-seronegative. Specimen: PBMCs. The chain recombines TRBV6-1 with TRBJ2-7, with 7 bases that match TRBD1. CDR3 coding DNA: TGTGCCAGCACGGTCCGGGACAGAGGCTACGAGCAGTACCTC. Amino acid sequence: CASTVRDRGYEQYL.